Given below is one T cell receptor (beta chain) in context. Many counts were recorded for this clone. Its antigen remains unidentified. Per-base quality was not reported, and no clone a single base away is much larger than it. The data originate from a study of T cells after posttransplantation cyclophosphamide (dated by TCRdb to the mid-2010s). For the study in its entirety: T cell repertoire reconstitution was tracked by TRB sequencing after myeloablative bone marrow transplantation in which posttransplantation cyclophosphamide was used as GVHD prophylaxis. Samples from about 33 PTCy-treated patients and under 20 related bone marrow donors of those patients were subjected to antigen receptor sequencing. TRB sequencing was performed on blood from all 35 or so PTCy patients with 1-year posttransplant specimens. Up to 3 additional blood samples from 2 to 5.2 years after transplant were also TRB-sequenced in 3 patients, as was pretransplant blood from several patients. TRA and TRB clonality were tightly correlated in about ten samples, so subsequent TCR analyses focused on TRB only. Public TRB sequences were searched against a database of over 3,500 sequences associated with responses to pathogens, tumor antigens, self-antigens and alloantigens. Results the study describes overall, beyond this receptor: The TRB repertoires of T cells infiltrating skin or the GI tract showed only limited overlap with the TRB repertoires found in blood. Across the 45 or so patients, TRB clonality was highly associated with recipient CMV seropositivity and CMV reactivation, and diversity with PTCy was similar to that in the CNI/methotrexate controls. Donor-recipient similarity was low at 1-2 months but increased during the first year, and donor CD8+ memory clones often dominated later blood repertoires.

The intended sense of this specimen's treatment or condition label: high-dose cyclophosphamide on days +3 and +4 as single-agent GVHD prophylaxis. PTCy patients received busulfan and fludarabine conditioning, a related or unrelated marrow graft, and cyclophosphamide on days +3 and +4. The PTCy-treated patients were enrolled in a prospective multi-institutional clinical trial. Mononuclear cells from peripheral blood and bone marrow were separated by Ficoll-Hypaque density centrifugation and then cryopreserved. Genomic DNA was the input for TRB sequencing, which was run either with the immunoSEQ assay at survey resolution or with the hsTCRB kit. The authors' pipeline ran thus. The immunoSEQ software was used for initial read processing, and the LymphoSeq R package was used for repertoire analyses. Clonality was computed as 1 minus normalized Shannon entropy, and a Gini coefficient was also calculated for each TRB dataset. To infer phenotypes in unsorted samples, TRB sequences from sorted subsets of the recipient or donor were mapped onto the unsorted samples of the same recipient. The table comes from immuneACCESS by way of TCRdb, which keeps in-frame sequences with V and J called. Part of the clones is missing from these tables; in studies checked, under half for an unresolved V gene and the rest for unknown reasons. V, J and clone size derive from that table, while D and trimming were established from the DNA sequence. With thousands of clones recorded, this sample contains no clone counted only once. The top ten clonotypes cover around half of the sample.

Specimen: PBMCs, collected after allogeneic stem cell transplant with posttransplant cyclophosphamide. This receptor was obtained from a male patient in his 50s who received an allogeneic stem cell transplant from an unrelated donor, was CMV-positive, and had acute GVHD only. After a transplant, some T cells may be of graft donor origin.

The DNA is as follows: TGTGCCATCAAGGGTCAGGGGATCACCGGGGAGCTGTTTTTT. This encodes CAIKGQGITGELFF. Recombination linked TRBV10-3 to TRBJ2-2; D gene: possibly TRBD1, on 6 matching bases. Between the V and J ends, shortened by 7 bases and 4 bases respectively, the junction contains 13 bases. From the germline V gene, CDR1 is ENHRY and CDR2 is SYGVKD. From cysteine to phenylalanine, the CDR3 is 14 amino acids long. The read is trimmed to its CDR3 DNA, 42 bases read in frame from base 1.